These 3 T cell receptor beta chains came from one sample sequenced in a study of CD8+CD57+ T cells in acquired aplastic anemia. Patients included in sequencing had previously demonstrated CD8+CD57+ cell expansion by flow cytometry. TCR beta VDJ combinations and CDR3 sequences were profiled from genomic DNA. TCRdb re-called the reads through MiXCR, storing one row per CDR3 protein. The sample holds 180,000 or so distinct CDR3 sequences, roughly 43% seen once. Sequencing was done on a sample of sorted CD4+, CD8+, or CD8+CD57+ T cells (not recorded which) from PBMCs. The receptor source for this set is a human donor with aplastic anemia.

This clonotype showed up many times. V usage is TRBV11-2 and J usage is TRBJ2-7; D not resolved. V shed 5 bases and J shed 2 bases, with 13 bases lying between them. CDR1 is SGHAT, CDR2 FQNNGV, per germline. The CDR3 is 14 residues long. CDR3: CASSPTMAPYEQYF. The CDR3 nucleotides read TGTGCCAGCAGCCCGACGATGGCACCCTACGAGCAGTACTTC.

The chain recombines TRBV5-1 with TRBJ1-1; D gene uncertain. Germline V gene sequence: CDR1 SGHRS, CDR2 YFSETQ. This CDR3 spans 13 amino acids. The V end lost 2 bases, the J end lost 8 bases, and 13 bases lay between the germline ends. CDR3 region: CASSLGLRDEAFF. The CDR3 DNA sequence: TGCGCCAGCAGCTTAGGTCTCAGAGACGAAGCTTTCTTT.

The V call is TRBV5-5, the J call TRBJ1-1; 9 bases map to TRBD1. CDR3 length: 15 amino acids. With 2 bases clipped from V and 4 bases from J, the junction kept 6 bases outside the gene matches. The germline CDR1 and CDR2 sequences are SGHKS and YYEKEE (reference sequence). CDR3 nucleotide sequence: TGTGCCAGCAGCTTACAGGGGGCGGAGGTCACTGAAGCTTTCTTT. Translating gives CASSLQGAEVTEAFF.